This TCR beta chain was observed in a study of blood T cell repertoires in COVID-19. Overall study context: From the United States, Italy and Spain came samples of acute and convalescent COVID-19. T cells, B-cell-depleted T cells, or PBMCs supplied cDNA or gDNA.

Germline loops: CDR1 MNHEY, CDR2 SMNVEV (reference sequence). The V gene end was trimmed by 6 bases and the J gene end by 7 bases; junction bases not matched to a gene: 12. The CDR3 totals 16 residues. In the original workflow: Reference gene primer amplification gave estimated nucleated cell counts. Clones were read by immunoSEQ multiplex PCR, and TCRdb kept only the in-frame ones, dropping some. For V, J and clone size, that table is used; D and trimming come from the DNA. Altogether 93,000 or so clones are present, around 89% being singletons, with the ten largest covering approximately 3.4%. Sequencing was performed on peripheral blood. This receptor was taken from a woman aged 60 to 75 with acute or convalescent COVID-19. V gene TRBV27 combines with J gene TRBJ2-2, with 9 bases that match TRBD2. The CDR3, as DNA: TGTGCCAGCAGGTCTGGGTTAGCGGGAGCGATCGGGGAGCTGTTTTTT. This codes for CASRSGLAGAIGELFF.